This TCR beta chain was identified during a study of CD8 T cells in ankylosing spondylitis. This clonotype showed up just a few times. The antigen remains undetermined. Study-wide points: Ankylosing spondylitis blood seemed to carry a telltale TCR beta motif made of about 8 highly homologous variants.

TCRdb reprocessed the 5' RACE reads via MiXCR and lists one record per CDR3 protein. The repertoire includes about 700,000 distinct CDR3 sequences, roughly 20% of them detected once, and about 20% sits in the top ten. V lost 6 bases and J lost 3; bases outside the gene matches: 14. There are 17 residues in the CDR3. This TCR was sampled from a male donor with ankylosing spondylitis. Specimen: blood, either unsorted or a sorted T cell fraction (not recorded which). This chain joins TRBV12-3 or TRBV12-4 and TRBJ2-3; TRBD1 matches at 8 bases. For the CDR3, the DNA is TGTGCCAGCAGCAAGCGCATGACAGGGGCGGCGACAGATACGCAGTATTTT. Amino acids: CASSKRMTGAATDTQYF.